This TCR beta chain was retrieved from a study of early stage breast cancer tumors. Study-wide context: Invasive lobular carcinomas made up about 35% of the 12 ER+/PR+/HER2- tumors. Study-wide results and caveats: Compared with adjacent normal breast tissue, tumors showed around 2.5-fold greater T cell density and higher clonality. Comparing each tissue with blood distinguished tumor from normal in most of the 16 patients.

V gave up 5 bases and J gave up 1 base, with 2 bases separating them. The CDR3 extends over 11 amino acids. Germline V CDR1 and CDR2: SEHNR, FQNEAQ (reference sequence). Each sample had two DNA replicates, approximately 0.5 ug blood or approximately 1.5 ug tissue. Method: immunoSEQ multiplex PCR; TCRdb's copy keeps in-frame clones and lacks some. The profile shows 20,000 to 25,000 clones, more than 75% of them singletons. Notes on this clone: Its antigen is not known.

The receptor was derived from a person in their sixties with breast cancer. The V and J genes are TRBV7-9 and TRBJ2-5, with D hard to call. The source material was blood. CDR3 in DNA: TGTGCCAGCAGCCTCCAAGAGACCCAGTACTTC. The encoded protein is CASSLQETQYF.